The sequence of this T cell receptor (beta chain) was determined in a study of OX40 agonist ivuxolimab in advanced cancers. Germline V CDR1 and CDR2: SNHLY, FYNNEI. This CDR3 contains 15 residues. The V and J ends lost 4 bases and 6 bases respectively, with 15 bases between them. In its sample, this clone is medium-sized. Sequenced by immunoSEQ multiplex PCR; TCRdb stores in-frame clones only, minus some. The sample consists of more than 50,000 clones, 70% to 90% of them appearing once. The genes are TRBV2 and TRBJ2-2; D may be TRBD2 (5 bases). Sequenced here: CD4+ or CD8+ T cells sorted from blood, sampled in a trial of the OX40 agonist ivuxolimab. This TCR came from an adult with an advanced solid tumor such as melanoma, head and neck, liver or kidney cancer. CDR3 nucleotides: TGTGCCAGCAGTGGGGGAGATGTGGCACCCGGGGAGCTGTTTTTT. The encoded protein is CASSGGDVAPGELFF.